This T cell receptor (beta chain) was obtained from a study of blood T cell repertoires in COVID-19. Study at large: PBMCs, B-cell-depleted T cells, or T cells provided the cDNA or gDNA that made up the material.

The V end lost 2 bases, the J end lost 2 bases, and 8 bases lay between the germline ends. Germline V lookup: CDR1 SGHNT, CDR2 YYREEE (reference sequence). This CDR3 is built from 14 residues. Those enrolled, adults aged roughly 18 to 89 years, came from under 25 US areas. Under the authors' procedure: Estimated nucleated cell counts came from reference gene primer amplification. Some clones are missing from TCRdb's copy, which holds only in-frame ones; the method was immunoSEQ multiplex PCR. Clone size and V and J calls were adopted from that table, with D and trimming inferred from the DNA. The sample has over 350,000 clones, around 89% seen once.

The clonotype comes from a woman between 25 and 40 years old with acute COVID-19. The V call is TRBV5-4, the J call TRBJ1-3; TRBD1 is a possible D gene (5 bases). The sample consisted of PBMCs or T cells enriched from blood (not recorded which). This CDR3 is CASSLSGPGNTIYF. The CDR3 DNA sequence: TGTGCCAGCAGCTTATCAGGGCCTGGAAACACCATATATTTT.